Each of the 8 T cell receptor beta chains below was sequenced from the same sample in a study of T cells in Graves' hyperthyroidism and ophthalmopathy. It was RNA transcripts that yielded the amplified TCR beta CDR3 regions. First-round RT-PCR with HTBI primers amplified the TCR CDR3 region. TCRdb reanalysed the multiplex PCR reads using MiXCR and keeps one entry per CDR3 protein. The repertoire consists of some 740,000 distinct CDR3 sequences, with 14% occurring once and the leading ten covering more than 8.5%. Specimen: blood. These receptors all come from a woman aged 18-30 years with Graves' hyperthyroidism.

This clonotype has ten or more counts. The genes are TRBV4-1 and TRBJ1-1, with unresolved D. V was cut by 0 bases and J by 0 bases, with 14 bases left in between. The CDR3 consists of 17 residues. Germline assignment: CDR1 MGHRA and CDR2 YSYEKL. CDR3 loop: CASSQDRMLKLNTEAFF. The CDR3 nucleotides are TGCGCCAGCAGCCAAGATCGGATGTTAAAGCTGAACACTGAAGCTTTCTTT.

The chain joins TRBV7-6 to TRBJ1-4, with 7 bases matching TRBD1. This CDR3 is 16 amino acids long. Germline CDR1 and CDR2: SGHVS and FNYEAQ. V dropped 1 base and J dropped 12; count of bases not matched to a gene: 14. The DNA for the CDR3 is TGTGCCAGCAGCTTAGGGACCGCTCGCGACAGGGTACAACTGTTTTTT. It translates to CASSLGTARDRVQLFF. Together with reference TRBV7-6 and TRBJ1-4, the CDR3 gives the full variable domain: GAGVSQSPRYKVTKRGQDVALRCDPISGHVSLYWYRQALGQGPEFLTYFNYEAQQDKSGLPNDRFSAERPEGSISTLTIQRTEQRDSAMYRCASSLGTARDRVQLFFGSGTQLSVL.

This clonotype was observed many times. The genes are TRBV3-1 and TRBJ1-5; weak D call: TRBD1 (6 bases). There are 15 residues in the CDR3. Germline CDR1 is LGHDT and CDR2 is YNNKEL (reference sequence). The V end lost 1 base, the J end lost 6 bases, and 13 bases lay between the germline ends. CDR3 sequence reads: CASSQGGLGLQPQHF. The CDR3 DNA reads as TGTGCCAGCAGCCAAGGGGGGCTAGGGCTTCAGCCCCAGCATTTT.

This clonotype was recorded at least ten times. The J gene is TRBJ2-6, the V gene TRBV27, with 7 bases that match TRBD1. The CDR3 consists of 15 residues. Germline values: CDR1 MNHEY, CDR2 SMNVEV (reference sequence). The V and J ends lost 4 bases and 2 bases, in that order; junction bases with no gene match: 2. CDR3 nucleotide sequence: TGTGCCAGCAGTTCCGACAGGGCTGGGGCCAACGTCCTGACTTTC. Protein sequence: CASSSDRAGANVLTF. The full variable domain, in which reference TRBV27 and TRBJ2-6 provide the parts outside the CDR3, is EAQVTQNPRYLITVTGKKLTVTCSQNMNHEYMSWYRQDPGLGLRQIYYSMNVEVTDKGDVPEGYKVSRKEKRNFPLILESPSPNQTSLYFCASSSDRAGANVLTFGAGSRLTVL.

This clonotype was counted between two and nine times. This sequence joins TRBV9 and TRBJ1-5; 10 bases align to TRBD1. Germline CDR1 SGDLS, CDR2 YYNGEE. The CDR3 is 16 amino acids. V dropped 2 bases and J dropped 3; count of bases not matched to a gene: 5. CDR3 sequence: CASSVGTGANNQPQHF. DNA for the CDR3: TGTGCCAGCAGCGTCGGGACAGGGGCGAACAATCAGCCCCAGCATTTT.

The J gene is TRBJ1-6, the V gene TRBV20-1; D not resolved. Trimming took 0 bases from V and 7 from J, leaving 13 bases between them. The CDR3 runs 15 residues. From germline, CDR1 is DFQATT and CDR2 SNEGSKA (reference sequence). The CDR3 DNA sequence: TGCAGTGCTAGAGATCCAATGGGGATGAATTCACCCCTCCACTTT. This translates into CSARDPMGMNSPLHF.

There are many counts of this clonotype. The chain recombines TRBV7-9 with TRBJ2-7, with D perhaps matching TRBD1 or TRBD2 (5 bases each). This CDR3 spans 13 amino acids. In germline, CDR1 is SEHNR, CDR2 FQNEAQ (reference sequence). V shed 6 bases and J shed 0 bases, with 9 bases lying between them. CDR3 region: CASRPGTSYEQYF. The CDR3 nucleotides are TGTGCCAGCAGACCCGGGACCTCCTACGAGCAGTACTTC. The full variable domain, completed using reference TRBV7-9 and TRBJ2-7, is DTGVSQNPRHKITKRGQNVTFRCDPISEHNRLYWYRQTLGQGPEFLTYFQNEAQLEKSRLLSDRFSAERPKGSFSTLEIQRTEQGDSAMYLCASRPGTSYEQYFGPGTRLTVT.

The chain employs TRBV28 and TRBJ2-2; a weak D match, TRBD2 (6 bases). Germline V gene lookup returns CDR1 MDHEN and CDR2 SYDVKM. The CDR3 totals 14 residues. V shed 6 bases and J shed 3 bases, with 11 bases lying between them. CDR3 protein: CASSSGGHTGELFF. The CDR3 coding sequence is TGTGCCAGCAGCTCCGGGGGTCACACCGGGGAGCTGTTTTTT.